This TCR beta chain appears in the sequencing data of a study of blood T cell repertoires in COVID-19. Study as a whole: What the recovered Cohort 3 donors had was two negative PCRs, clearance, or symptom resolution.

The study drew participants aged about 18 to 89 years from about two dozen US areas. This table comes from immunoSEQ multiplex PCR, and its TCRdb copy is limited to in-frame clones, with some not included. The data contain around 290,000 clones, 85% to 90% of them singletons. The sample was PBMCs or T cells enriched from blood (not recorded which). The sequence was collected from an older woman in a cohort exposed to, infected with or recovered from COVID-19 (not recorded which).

CDR3 bases: TGCGCCAGCAGCTTGGGACAGGGGGCGGTCTACGAGCAGTACTTC. This translates into CASSLGQGAVYEQYF. V and J are TRBV5-1 and TRBJ2-7, with 10 bases that match TRBD1. Germline V gene sequence: CDR1 SGHRS, CDR2 YFSETQ. The length of the CDR3 is 15 residues. V lost 0 bases to trimming and J lost 3 bases; unmatched junction nucleotides: 3.